Listed here is a single T cell receptor beta chain. This clonotype was seen at least ten times. Its antigen is still unknown. One base away there is no much larger clone; base qualities are not given. The entry originates in a study of T cells in Graves' hyperthyroidism and ophthalmopathy (dated 2019 in TCRdb). Notes on the research overall: Peripheral blood was collected at initial diagnosis, before any treatment. TCR V-J signatures able to tell the groups apart were searched for in a discovery cohort of 95 to 100 patients, of whom around 42 had Graves' ophthalmopathy and 55 to 60 had stable Graves' hyperthyroidism. Prospective prediction of ophthalmopathy was tested in an independent validation cohort consisting of 18 hyperthyroidism patients and around 16 patients who later progressed to ophthalmopathy. The 75 to 100 discovery patients were divided at random into training and test sets in a 7:3 ratio. The study also compared thyroid tissue and blood T-cell repertoires from 6 or 7 Graves' hyperthyroidism patients. After sampling, hyperthyroidism patients received methimazole starting at 30 mg daily, and ophthalmopathy patients received high-dose intravenous methylprednisolone. The paper reports TCR Vbeta CDR3 sequencing of 140 or so peripheral blood samples: under 45 ophthalmopathy, under 80 hyperthyroidism and approximately 17 progressor patients. Study-level results and caveats: During validation, the model predicted progression to ophthalmopathy a median of about 5.9 months ahead of onset, with almost 71% sensitivity and around 72% specificity. In cross-validation, a model built on a 13 V-J signature told ophthalmopathy apart from stable hyperthyroidism with approximately 91% sensitivity and approximately 84% specificity, and in testing the same model reached 80%/75%. Sample size was not statistically predetermined, and investigators were not blinded to group allocation. Blood samples also contained most of the expanded thyroid clonotypes (frequency above 0.001), which suggests that blood repertoires may reflect thyroid immune responses.

Taken from cysteine to phenylalanine, the CDR3 has 13 residues. The retained sequence is limited to the CDR3, 39 bases, with the frame set at the first base. The germline V end is reduced by 3 bases and the J end by 5 bases; junction bases left unmatched: 2. CDR1 LGHNA and CDR2 YSLEER were looked up in the germline V gene. Amplification of TCR beta CDR3 regions was carried out from RNA transcripts. A first-round RT-PCR of the TCR CDR3 used the HTBI primer set with the Qiagen OneStep RT-PCR kit. Libraries were constructed in a second round of multiplex PCR, after which size selection and purification were performed. Sequencing of the libraries was done on an Illumina HiSeq2000 using paired-end 100 bp reads. Per the authors' processing: SOAPnuke was used to process the raw data, throwing out any read that contained adapters or uncalled bases, had a mean Phred below 15, or lacked an exact constant-primer or identifier match. High-quality paired reads were merged with COPE v1.2.5, and unique nucleotide sequences were defined as clonotypes. MiTCR v1.1 was used to align the clonotypes against IMGT TRBV, TRBD and TRBJ reference segments. Only V-J combinations with frequency above 0.0001, covering about 99% of repertoires, were analysed. The TCS score was defined as the ratio of F50 (clonal expansion) to E x V (chaos), calculated using BLOSUM62-based TCRdist between CDR3 peptides within each V-J. Welch's t-statistics and random forest reduced several hundred V-J features to about 13, which were used in a naive Bayes classifier (R e1071). TCRdb reprocessed the public reads (quality trimming at Q25 with fastp, clone calling with MiXCR) and kept in-frame beta chains. Rows merge per CDR3 protein into single entries with the most common DNA and genes. The V and J calls and clone size are TCRdb's, not the authors'. The sample has some 570,000 distinct CDR3 sequences on record, more than 15% of them singletons. The ten top clones hold 17% of the sample.

Ophthalmopathy patients had moderately to severely active disease, with a Clinical Activity Score of 3 or more, a NOSPECS grade of 4 or more, and a disease duration of less than 3 months. Patients with uncontrolled infections, other autoimmune diseases, pregnancy or lactation were excluded. Clinical symptoms, serum thyroxine and TRAb, thyroid ultrasound, and orbital computed tomography formed the basis for the diagnoses. PBMCs were isolated from 8 to 10 ml of fresh peripheral blood by Ficoll-Paque density gradient centrifugation. Trizol reagent was used to extract total RNA, and RNA quality was then checked on an Agilent 2100 Bioanalyzer.

The chain uses TRBV4-3 and TRBJ2-7; TRBD1 aligns with 9 central bases. Sequencing input: blood. The TCR was taken from a woman aged 18-29 years with Graves' ophthalmopathy. CDR3 loop: CASSQGQGHEQYF. The DNA reads TGCGCCAGCAGCCAGGGACAGGGCCACGAGCAGTACTTC.